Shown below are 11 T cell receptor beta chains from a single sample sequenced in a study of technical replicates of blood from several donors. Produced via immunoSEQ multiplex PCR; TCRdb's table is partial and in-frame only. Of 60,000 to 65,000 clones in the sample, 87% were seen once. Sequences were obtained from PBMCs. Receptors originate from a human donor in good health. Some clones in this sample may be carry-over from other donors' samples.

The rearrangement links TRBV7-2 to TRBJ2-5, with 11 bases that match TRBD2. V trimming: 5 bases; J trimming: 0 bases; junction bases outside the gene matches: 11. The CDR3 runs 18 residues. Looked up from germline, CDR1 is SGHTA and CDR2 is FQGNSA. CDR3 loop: CASSPRGSGGAHQETQYF. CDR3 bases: TGTGCCAGCAGCCCCCGAGGTAGCGGGGGGGCTCACCAAGAGACCCAGTACTTC.

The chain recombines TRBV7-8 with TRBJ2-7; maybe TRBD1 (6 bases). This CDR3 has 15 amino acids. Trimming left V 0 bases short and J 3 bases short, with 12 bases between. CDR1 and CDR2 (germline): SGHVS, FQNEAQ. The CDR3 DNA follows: TGTGCCAGCAGCTTAGCCCCGGGACAAGACTACGAGCAGTACTTC. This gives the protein CASSLAPGQDYEQYF.

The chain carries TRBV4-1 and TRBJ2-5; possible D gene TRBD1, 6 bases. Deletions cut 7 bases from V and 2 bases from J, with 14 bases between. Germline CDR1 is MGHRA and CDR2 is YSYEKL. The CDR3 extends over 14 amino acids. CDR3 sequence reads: CASMRPGQQETQYF. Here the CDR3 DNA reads TGCGCCAGCATGCGACCGGGACAACAAGAGACCCAGTACTTC.

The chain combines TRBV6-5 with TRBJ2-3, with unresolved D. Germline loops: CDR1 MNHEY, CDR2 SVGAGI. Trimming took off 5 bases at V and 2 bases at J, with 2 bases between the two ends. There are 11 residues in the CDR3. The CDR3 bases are TGTGCCAGCAGTCACACAGATACGCAGTATTTT. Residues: CASSHTDTQYF.

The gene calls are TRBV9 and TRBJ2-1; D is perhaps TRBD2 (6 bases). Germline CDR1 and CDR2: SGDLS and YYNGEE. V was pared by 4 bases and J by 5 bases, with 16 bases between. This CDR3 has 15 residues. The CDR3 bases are TGTGCCAGCAGCTCCACGGGGGTGCCGGACAATGAGCAGTTCTTC. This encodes CASSSTGVPDNEQFF.

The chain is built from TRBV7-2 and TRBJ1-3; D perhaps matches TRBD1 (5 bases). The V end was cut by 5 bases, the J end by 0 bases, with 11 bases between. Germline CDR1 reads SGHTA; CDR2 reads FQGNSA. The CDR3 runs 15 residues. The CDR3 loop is CASSHQDNSGNTIYF. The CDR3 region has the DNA TGTGCCAGCAGCCACCAGGACAACTCTGGAAACACCATATATTTT.

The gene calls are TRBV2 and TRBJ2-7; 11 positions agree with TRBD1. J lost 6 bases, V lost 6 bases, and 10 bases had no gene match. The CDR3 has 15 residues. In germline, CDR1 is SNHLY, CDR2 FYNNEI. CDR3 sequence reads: CASSRQRTGGSEQYF. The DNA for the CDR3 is TGTGCCAGCAGCCGTCAAAGGACAGGGGGCTCCGAGCAGTACTTC.

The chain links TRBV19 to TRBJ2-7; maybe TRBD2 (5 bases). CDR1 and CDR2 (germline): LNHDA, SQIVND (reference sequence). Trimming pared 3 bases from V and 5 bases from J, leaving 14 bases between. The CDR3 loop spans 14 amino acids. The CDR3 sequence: CASSIGEPRDEQYF. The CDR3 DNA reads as TGTGCCAGTAGTATCGGGGAACCTAGGGACGAGCAGTACTTC.

CDR3 DNA sequence: TGTGCCATCAGTGAGGGGACAGGGAAAGGCTACGAGCAGTACTTC. Amino acids: CAISEGTGKGYEQYF. V usage is TRBV10-3 and J usage is TRBJ2-7; 9 nucleotides agree with TRBD1. Germline V gene lookup returns CDR1 ENHRY and CDR2 SYGVKD. After removal of 2 bases from V and 3 bases from J, the junction contained 5 bases not matched to a gene. The CDR3 spans 15 residues.

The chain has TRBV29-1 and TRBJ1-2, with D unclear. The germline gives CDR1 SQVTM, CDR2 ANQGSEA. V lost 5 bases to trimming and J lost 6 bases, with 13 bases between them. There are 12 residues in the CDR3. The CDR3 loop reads CSVLEGGDGYTF. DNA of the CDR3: TGCAGCGTTTTGGAGGGAGGTGATGGCTACACCTTC.

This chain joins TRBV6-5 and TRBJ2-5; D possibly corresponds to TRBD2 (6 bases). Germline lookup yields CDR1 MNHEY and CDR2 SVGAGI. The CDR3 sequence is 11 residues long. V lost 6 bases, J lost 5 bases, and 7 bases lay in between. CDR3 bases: TGTGCCAGCAGCGGAGGGGAGACCCAGTACTTC. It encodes CASSGGETQYF.